These 14 T cell receptor beta chains share one sample of origin, sequenced in a study of blood T cell repertoires in COVID-19. Repertoires were generated with immunoSEQ multiplex PCR, while TCRdb's copy carries only in-frame clones and drops some. The sample shows just over 300,000 clones, 87% of them seen only once. Sequencing was performed on PBMCs or T cells enriched from blood (not recorded which). These receptor sequences come from a woman aged 18-35 years who had recovered from COVID-19.

The sample holds a few counts of this clone. V is TRBV2 and J is TRBJ1-5, with no clear D. The V end was cut by 3 bases, the J end by 0 bases, with 6 bases between. The CDR3 length is 14 residues. Germline V gene data show CDR1 as SNHLY and CDR2 as FYNNEI. CDR3 region: CASSDRYSNQPQHF. CDR3 coding DNA: TGTGCCAGCAGTGACAGGTATAGCAATCAGCCCCAGCATTTT.

This chain uses TRBV7-9 with TRBJ2-7, with 12 bases matching TRBD1. This CDR3 region has 17 residues. V was clipped by 4 bases and J by 6 bases; unmatched bases: 13. Per the germline V gene, CDR1 is SEHNR and CDR2 is FQNEAQ (reference sequence). The CDR3 bases are TGTGCCAGCAGCTCATCCCCCCGGGACAGGGGGCTCGGCGAGCAGTACTTC. Its protein is CASSSSPRDRGLGEQYF.

Many counts were recorded for this clone. The rearrangement joins TRBV6-6 to TRBJ2-5; D gene unclear. Per the germline V gene, CDR1 is MNHNY and CDR2 is SVGAGI (reference sequence). V was shortened by 2 bases and J by 5 bases, with 6 bases between the two germline ends. The CDR3 covers 12 residues. CDR3 residues: CASSYPLETQYF. The CDR3 DNA reads TGTGCCAGCAGTTACCCCCTCGAGACCCAGTACTTC.

CDR3 sequence reads: CASSQELLGVTGELFF. The CDR3 bases are TGCGCCAGCAGCCAAGAGCTACTCGGGGTCACCGGGGAGCTGTTTTTT. The genes are TRBV4-1 and TRBJ2-2; possible D gene TRBD2, 5 bases. Trimming pared 0 bases from V and 4 bases from J, leaving 12 bases between. CDR1 is MGHRA and CDR2 is YSYEKL in the germline V gene. The CDR3 totals 16 residues.

This rearrangement joins TRBV18 to TRBJ2-7; D possibly corresponds to TRBD2 (5 bases). CDR3 size: 16 residues. With 0 bases removed from V and 0 bases from J, the gap between germline ends came to 12 bases. Germline V gene lookup returns CDR1 KGHSH and CDR2 LQKENI. The CDR3 here is CASSPPAGGSSYEQYF. The DNA for the CDR3 is TGTGCCAGCTCACCACCGGCGGGCGGAAGCTCCTACGAGCAGTACTTC.

This clone was detected only once. This chain links TRBV6-5 with TRBJ2-2; a possible D gene is TRBD2 (6 bases). CDR1 and CDR2 from the germline V gene are MNHEY and SVGAGI. The CDR3 spans 15 residues. V lost 7 bases to trimming and J lost 4 bases, with 16 bases between them. CDR3 sequence (DNA): TGTGCCAGCATAGCGGTTGGCCAAATCACCGGGGAGCTGTTTTTT. Its translation is CASIAVGQITGELFF.

The genes are TRBV30 and TRBJ1-3, with 7 positions matching TRBD1. The CDR3 has 15 residues. Germline loops: CDR1 GTSNPN, CDR2 SVGIG (reference sequence). J was trimmed by 0 bases and V by 5 bases; bases with no gene match: 7. The CDR3 nucleotides read TGTGCCTGGGGGTCGGGACAGCACTCTGGAAACACCATATATTTT. This codes for CAWGSGQHSGNTIYF.

This clone occurred a few times. The chain recombines TRBV5-6 with TRBJ2-7, with D uncertain. V was clipped by 1 base and J by 4 bases, with 9 bases between them. CDR1 and CDR2 from the germline V gene are SGHDT and YYEEEE. This CDR3 contains 13 residues. CDR3 sequence reads: CASSLSLEYEQYF. The CDR3, as DNA: TGTGCCAGCAGCTTGTCCCTAGAGTACGAGCAGTACTTC. Combining the CDR3 with reference TRBV5-6 and TRBJ2-7 gives the whole variable domain DAGVTQSPTHLIKTRGQQVTLRCSPKSGHDTVSWYQQALGQGPQFIFQYYEEEERQRGNFPDRFSGHQFPNYSSELNVNALLLGDSALYLCASSLSLEYEQYFGPGTRLTVT.

This clone was observed a single time. The chain is built from TRBV5-1 and TRBJ2-2, with 10 bases aligning to TRBD1. Per the germline V gene, CDR1 is SGHRS and CDR2 is YFSETQ. This CDR3 region has 17 residues. V was clipped by 0 bases and J by 5 bases; unmatched bases: 7. CDR3 loop: CASSLVIAGQGTGELFF. CDR3 nucleotides: TGCGCCAGCAGCTTGGTTATAGCGGGACAGGGGACCGGGGAGCTGTTTTTT. Combining the CDR3 with reference TRBV5-1 and TRBJ2-2 gives the whole variable domain KAGVTQTPRYLIKTRGQQVTLSCSPISGHRSVSWYQQTPGQGLQFLFEYFSETQRNKGNFPGRFSGRQFSNSRSEMNVSTLELGDSALYLCASSLVIAGQGTGELFFGEGSRLTVL.

The chain uses TRBV28 and TRBJ1-1; perhaps TRBD1 as D (6 bases). Trimming shortened V by 8 bases and J by 1 base, and 20 bases separated the two germline ends. The CDR3 runs 16 residues. Germline values: CDR1 MDHEN, CDR2 SYDVKM. CDR3 bases: TGTGCCAGCGGAACCTCAGGGGCGGCGAGGAACACTGAAGCTTTCTTT. This sequence encodes CASGTSGAARNTEAFF.

The rearrangement uses TRBV3-1 (or the pseudogene TRBV3-2) and TRBJ2-3; 14 bases fit TRBD2. Trimming at V came to 6 bases and at J to 3 bases, leaving 2 bases not matched to a gene. Germline CDR1 reads LGHDT; CDR2 reads YNNKEL (reference sequence). This CDR3 is built from 15 residues. The CDR3 protein is CASSGTSGSTDTQYF. CDR3 sequence (DNA): TGTGCCAGCAGTGGGACTAGCGGGAGTACAGATACGCAGTATTTT.

This clone was seen a single time. The chain joins TRBV5-1 to TRBJ2-7; possible D gene TRBD2, 6 bases. With 9 bases removed from V and 7 bases from J, the gap between germline ends came to 23 bases. The V gene's germline CDR1 is SGHRS and CDR2 YFSETQ. The CDR3 has 14 residues. The CDR3 region has the DNA TGCGCCACGGCCCCAGGGCCTACTGGGGGGGAGCAGTACTTC. This gives the protein CATAPGPTGGEQYF.

The V and J genes are TRBV7-9 and TRBJ1-1; 9 nucleotides agree with TRBD1. The length of the CDR3 is 15 residues. Trimming removed 5 bases from V and 4 bases from J; junction bases left unmatched: 8. CDR1 SEHNR and CDR2 FQNEAQ come from the germline V gene (reference sequence). The CDR3: CASSRTGTGSTEAFF. CDR3 DNA sequence: TGTGCCAGCAGCCGAACCGGGACAGGGAGCACTGAAGCTTTCTTT. Variable domain in full (rest from reference TRBV7-9 and TRBJ1-1): DTGVSQNPRHKITKRGQNVTFRCDPISEHNRLYWYRQTLGQGPEFLTYFQNEAQLEKSRLLSDRFSAERPKGSFSTLEIQRTEQGDSAMYLCASSRTGTGSTEAFFGQGTRLTVV.

This clone was observed a single time. This chain connects TRBV27 to TRBJ2-7; D is possibly TRBD1 (5 bases). Trimming removed 3 bases from V and 4 bases from J, with 10 bases in between. The CDR3 totals 13 residues. Germline V gene lookup returns CDR1 MNHEY and CDR2 SMNVEV (reference sequence). The DNA for the CDR3 is TGTGCCAGCAGTTTCCAAAGACAGTACGAGCAGTACTTC. Protein: CASSFQRQYEQYF.